A selection of T cell receptor beta chains follows, all from one sample in a study of blood T cell repertoires in COVID-19. The assay was immunoSEQ multiplex PCR, and TCRdb's table has in-frame clones only and misses some. The repertoire holds 200,000 to 300,000 clones, with around 85% as singletons. Sequencing was done on a sample of PBMCs or T cells enriched from blood (not recorded which). The receptors here all came from a woman in her fifties or sixties with acute COVID-19. The CDR3 runs from the conserved cysteine through the conserved F or W. D genes are given only for firm matches. Clone size, where shown, is once, few, many, or a class for clones that have expanded.

-,-,TRBV18,TRBJ1-4,TGTGCCAGCTCCCTAAACCAGGTGTTGGGTGAAAAACTGTTTTTT,CASSLNQVLGEKLFF
TRBD1,-,TRBV5-6,TRBJ2-5,TGTGCCAGCAGCTACAGGGGAGAGACCCAGTACTTC,CASSYRGETQYF
TRBD2,-,TRBV9,TRBJ2-1,TGTGCCAGCAGCTCGGGACTAGCGGGGGGATACAATGAGCAGTTCTTC,CASSSGLAGGYNEQFF
-,-,TRBV4-1,TRBJ2-5,TGCGCCAGCAGCCTAGCGAGCCAAGAGACCCAGTACTTC,CASSLASQETQYF
-,once,TRBV6-6,TRBJ1-1,TGTGCCAGCAGTCGAAAAGGGAAGGGGGAACACACTGAAGCTTTCTTT,CASSRKGKGEHTEAFF
-,-,TRBV19,TRBJ2-1,TGTGCCAGTAGTATCCCCGGAGGCTCCTACAATGAGCAGTTCTTC,CASSIPGGSYNEQFF
TRBD1,-,TRBV7-9,TRBJ1-5,TGTGCCAGCAGCTTCACAGGGGAAAGAGGCAATCAGCCCCAGCATTTT,CASSFTGERGNQPQHF
TRBD1,-,TRBV18,TRBJ1-1,TGTGCCAGCTCACCACGGTGGGACAGGGGGCGCGGGAGCACTGAAGCTTTCTTT,CASSPRWDRGRGSTEAFF
TRBD1,few,TRBV19,TRBJ1-2,TGTGCCAGTAGACTCGGGACAGCAAATTCTAACTATGGCTACACCTTC,CASRLGTANSNYGYTF
TRBD1,-,TRBV19,TRBJ1-1,TGTGCCAGTAGTATCGGACAGGGTGAGGTCCGGAACACTGAAGCTTTCTTT,CASSIGQGEVRNTEAFF
TRBD1,-,TRBV14,TRBJ1-2,TGTGCCAGCAGCCAAGATTTGGAGGGGGCTGGCTACACCTTC,CASSQDLEGAGYTF
-,once,TRBV9,TRBJ2-1,TGTGCCAGCAGCCCCCAGGATAGCGGCAACAATGAGCAGTTCTTC,CASSPQDSGNNEQFF
TRBD1,few,TRBV9,TRBJ1-1,TGTGCCAGCAGCGCCGGGACAGGTAGACAGAACACTGAAGCTTTCTTT,CASSAGTGRQNTEAFF
-,few,TRBV5-1,TRBJ2-1,TGCGCCAGCAGCTTTGGGACAACGGTCCGCTATGAGCAGTTCTTC,CASSFGTTVRYEQFF
-,-,TRBV5-6,TRBJ1-2,TGTGCCAGCAGCCCGGACATTGGGGGCTACACCTTC,CASSPDIGGYTF
TRBD1,-,TRBV30,TRBJ1-2,TGTGCCTGGAGTATAAGGGACAGAGGGAACTATGGCTACACCTTC,CAWSIRDRGNYGYTF
TRBD1,-,TRBV7-9,TRBJ1-2,TGTGCCAGCAGCTTCGGGACAGGAGCTAACTATGGCTACACCTTC,CASSFGTGANYGYTF
TRBD1,once,TRBV10-3,TRBJ1-1,TGTGCCATCACCAGAGACAGGGGGGTCGGCACTGAAGCTTTCTTT,CAITRDRGVGTEAFF
-,-,TRBV7-9,TRBJ2-1,TGTGCCAGCAGTTCCACCCGGAATGAGCAGTTCTTC,CASSSTRNEQFF
TRBD1,-,TRBV2,TRBJ1-5,TGTGCCAGCAGTGGGACAGGGACCCACCAGCCCCAGCATTTT,CASSGTGTHQPQHF
TRBD2,-,TRBV7-3,TRBJ2-1,TGTGCCAGCAGCACACTAGCGGGGGTCTACAATGAGCAGTTCTTC,CASSTLAGVYNEQFF
-,-,TRBV5-8,TRBJ1-1,TGTGCTACACAACGGGAGGTTGAAGCTTTCTTT,CATQREVEAFF
-,-,TRBV6-2/TRBV6-3,TRBJ1-1,TGTGCCAGCAGTTACCACTCGGGTCTAGAAGCTTTCTTT,CASSYHSGLEAFF